This is a list of T cell receptor beta chains from one sample in a study of molecular identifiers for immune sequencing clone quantification. One entry per CDR3 protein results from TCRdb running MiXCR on the PCR reads. The sample holds approximately 670,000 distinct CDR3 sequences, less than 20% seen once. The sequencing sample was made of naive CD8+ T cells from blood, with Jurkat cell RNA spiked in. These receptors originate from a human donor in good health. Some libraries in this study had Jurkat cell RNA spiked in. Each CDR3 is given with its conserved first and last residue. A D gene is named only where the DNA matches it firmly. The size of a clone is reported for some rows only, either as once, few or many, or as a class for expanded clones.

clone size	D gene	V gene	J gene	CDR3 protein	CDR3 DNA
few	-	TRBV12-3/TRBV12-4	TRBJ2-2	CASSSSRDTGELFF	TGTGCCAGCAGTTCGAGTAGAGACACCGGGGAGCTGTTTTTT
-	TRBD1	TRBV7-8	TRBJ2-7	CAGSPGTGRHEQYF	TGTGCCGGCAGCCCCGGGACAGGGAGGCACGAGCAGTACTTC
few	TRBD2	TRBV4-3	TRBJ2-3	CASSLSGIRTDTQYF	TGCGCCAGCAGCCTAAGCGGGATCCGCACAGATACGCAGTATTTT
few	-	TRBV27	TRBJ1-6	CASNLQGGSPLHF	TGTGCCAGCAATTTACAGGGCGGATCACCCCTCCACTTT
-	TRBD1	TRBV27	TRBJ2-5	CASSIIQGAGVVETQYF	TGTGCCAGCAGTATAATACAGGGGGCAGGGGTTGTTGAGACCCAGTACTTC
many	-	TRBV18	TRBJ2-7	CASSPGGVREQYF	TGTGCCAGCTCACCCGGCGGGGTTCGGGAGCAGTACTTC
many	-	TRBV10-3	TRBJ2-7	CAISVTGNEQYF	TGTGCCATCAGTGTAACAGGGAACGAGCAGTACTTC
few	-	TRBV7-9	TRBJ1-5	CASSLGGNNQPQHF	TGTGCCAGCAGCTTAGGGGGAAACAATCAGCCCCAGCATTTT
-	TRBD1	TRBV13	TRBJ1-1	CASSSLNDRGIGGYTEAFF	TGTGCCAGCAGTTCCCTCAACGACAGGGGGATAGGTGGGTACACTGAAGCTTTCTTT
many	-	TRBV28	TRBJ1-1	CASSKEPGLRPLNTEAFF	TGTGCCAGCAGCAAGGAACCGGGACTTCGACCCCTGAACACTGAAGCTTTCTTT
many	-	TRBV12-3/TRBV12-4	TRBJ2-3	CATSPWGQGRTDTQYF	TGTGCCACCTCTCCCTGGGGGCAGGGGCGCACAGATACGCAGTATTTT
many	TRBD2	TRBV29-1	TRBJ2-1	CSAEGLAGDNEQFF	TGCAGCGCCGAAGGACTAGCGGGAGATAATGAGCAGTTCTTC
few	-	TRBV23-1	TRBJ1-4	CASTTWGEKLFF	TGCGCCAGCACAACCTGGGGGGAAAAACTGTTTTTT
many	-	TRBV11-2	TRBJ2-7	CASSLEVIDYEQYF	TGTGCCAGCAGCTTAGAGGTCATCGATTACGAGCAGTACTTC
many	TRBD1	TRBV28	TRBJ2-7	CASSLRGHLHEQYF	TGTGCCAGCAGTTTAAGGGGGCACCTCCACGAGCAGTACTTC
many	TRBD1	TRBV4-1	TRBJ1-5	CASSQPTGLSRGNQPQHF	TGCGCCAGCAGCCAACCGACAGGGCTTAGCAGAGGCAATCAGCCCCAGCATTTT
many	-	TRBV27	TRBJ1-6	CASSLYNSPLHF	TGTGCCAGCAGCTTATATAATTCACCCCTCCACTTT
few	-	TRBV4-3	TRBJ2-7	CASSQGRTILYEQYF	TGCGCCAGCAGCCAAGGACGGACGATACTTTACGAGCAGTACTTC
-	TRBD1	TRBV7-9	TRBJ2-7	CASSPGTGVPYEQYF	TGTGCCAGCAGCCCCGGGACAGGGGTACCCTACGAGCAGTACTTC
-	TRBD2	TRBV11-2	TRBJ2-1	CASSDGLAYYNEQFF	TGTGCCAGCAGCGATGGACTAGCGTATTACAATGAGCAGTTCTTC
many	-	TRBV21-1	TRBJ2-3	CASSKVPGARTDTQYF	TGTGCCAGCAGCAAAGTTCCGGGGGCGAGGACAGATACGCAGTATTTT
-	-	TRBV20-1	TRBJ2-7	CSDRDTSSYEQYF	TGCAGTGACCGGGACACGAGCTCCTACGAGCAGTACTTC
few	-	TRBV6-2/TRBV6-3	TRBJ1-1	CVSSQARGGTEAFF	TGTGTCAGCAGCCAAGCCCGAGGGGGCACTGAAGCTTTCTTT
many	TRBD1	TRBV12-3/TRBV12-4	TRBJ1-5	CASSFGTGRDQPQHF	TGTGCCAGCAGTTTTGGGACAGGGCGGGATCAGCCCCAGCATTTT
many	-	TRBV21-1	TRBJ2-6	CASSTSRHSSGANVLTF	TGTGCCAGCAGCACCTCTCGACACTCCTCTGGGGCCAACGTCCTGACTTTC
-	-	TRBV24-1	TRBJ2-7	CATSETPGAEQYF	TGTGCCACCAGTGAAACCCCAGGGGCCGAGCAGTACTTC
many	TRBD2	TRBV20-1	TRBJ2-7	CSASGGDLPTFSYEQYF	TGCAGTGCCAGCGGGGGGGACTTACCTACTTTCTCCTACGAGCAGTACTTC
few	TRBD2	TRBV7-6	TRBJ2-1	CASSSKREYNEQFF	TGTGCCAGCAGCTCTAAGCGGGAATACAATGAGCAGTTCTTC
many	-	TRBV6-2/TRBV6-3	TRBJ1-1	CASSWSMNTEAFF	TGTGCCAGCTCCTGGAGCATGAACACTGAAGCTTTCTTT
many	-	TRBV11-2	TRBJ2-1	CASSLTGIGRNEQFF	TGTGCCAGCAGCCTGACGGGCATCGGTCGGAATGAGCAGTTCTTC
many	-	TRBV15	TRBJ2-7	CATSRDSGGEQYF	TGTGCCACCAGCAGAGATAGTGGGGGCGAGCAGTACTTC
many	TRBD2	TRBV7-3	TRBJ2-3	CASSLLAGVSDTQYF	TGTGCCAGCAGCTTATTAGCGGGAGTTTCAGATACGCAGTATTTT
few	-	TRBV6-5	TRBJ2-7	CASSYTPTVLGEQYF	TGTGCCAGCAGTTACACCCCGACAGTTTTAGGGGAGCAGTACTTC
many	TRBD2	TRBV6-5	TRBJ2-3	CASSYRTSGIGTDTQYF	TGTGCCAGCAGTTACAGGACTAGCGGGATCGGGACAGATACGCAGTATTTT
many	-	TRBV3-1	TRBJ1-1	CASSQEDAEAFF	TGTGCCAGCAGCCAAGAAGATGCTGAAGCTTTCTTT
-	TRBD2	TRBV7-9	TRBJ2-1	CASSLVSGELGNEQFF	TGTGCCAGCAGCTTAGTTAGCGGGGAACTCGGCAATGAGCAGTTCTTC
few	-	TRBV29-1	TRBJ2-1	CSVALGENAYNEQFF	TGCAGCGTTGCTCTGGGAGAAAACGCCTACAATGAGCAGTTCTTC
-	TRBD1	TRBV11-2	TRBJ1-1	CASSPAGGGGWTEAFF	TGTGCCAGCAGCCCTGCGGGGGGAGGGGGCTGGACTGAAGCTTTCTTT
few	TRBD2	TRBV11-2	TRBJ2-1	CASSPTSGGFGSNEQFF	TGTGCCAGCAGCCCAACTAGCGGGGGGTTCGGTTCTAATGAGCAGTTCTTC
many	-	TRBV4-2	TRBJ1-1	CASSQSSEAFF	TGTGCCAGCAGCCAAAGTAGTGAAGCTTTCTTT
many	-	TRBV20-1	TRBJ2-3	CSAGPTRRPDTQYF	TGCAGTGCTGGCCCGACTCGGCGCCCAGATACGCAGTATTTT
few	TRBD1	TRBV29-1	TRBJ1-2	CSVRGQGFYGYTF	TGCAGCGTGAGGGGACAGGGTTTCTATGGCTACACCTTC
few	-	TRBV4-1	TRBJ2-5	CASSQVPGVGQETQYF	TGCGCCAGCAGCCAAGTCCCAGGGGTCGGTCAAGAGACCCAGTACTTC
few	TRBD1	TRBV7-9	TRBJ1-2	CASRGGDSEGYTF	TGTGCCAGCAGAGGGGGGGACAGCGAGGGCTACACCTTC
many	-	TRBV6-6	TRBJ1-2	CASSPLTGSAGYTF	TGTGCCAGCAGTCCCCTAACAGGGTCGGCAGGCTACACCTTC
many	-	TRBV28	TRBJ2-3	CASSLRAASTDTQYF	TGTGCCAGCAGTCTAAGGGCGGCTAGCACAGATACGCAGTATTTT
many	-	TRBV19	TRBJ2-3	CASSQGGQPYTDTQYF	TGTGCCAGTAGTCAAGGAGGACAGCCCTACACAGATACGCAGTATTTT
many	-	TRBV4-1	TRBJ2-7	CASSPGGLVSYEQYF	TGCGCCAGCAGCCCTGGGGGGCTGGTCTCCTACGAGCAGTACTTC
few	-	TRBV4-3	TRBJ2-2	CASSQDSYPNTGELFF	TGCGCCAGCAGCCAAGATAGCTACCCCAACACCGGGGAGCTGTTTTTT
many	TRBD1	TRBV20-1	TRBJ2-3	CSARAGTGDRPDTQYF	TGCAGTGCTAGAGCGGGGACAGGGGATAGGCCAGATACGCAGTATTTT
many	-	TRBV28	TRBJ2-7	CASSLSSEQYF	TGTGCCAGCAGTTTAAGTTCCGAGCAGTACTTC
once	-	TRBV27	TRBJ2-3	CASSPPGSFADTQYF	TGTGCCAGCAGTCCCCCCGGGAGCTTCGCAGATACGCAGTATTTT
many	TRBD2	TRBV9	TRBJ2-7	CASSVSAGGAYEQYF	TGTGCCAGCAGCGTATCCGCGGGGGGCGCCTACGAGCAGTACTTC